This TCR beta chain was found in a study of T cell responses to AZD1222 COVID-19 vaccine (dated by TCRdb to the early 2020s). About the study as a whole: A total of 233 trial participants underwent TCR sequencing, of whom about 200 had received two doses of AZD1222 and about 25 had received two doses of the MenACWY control vaccine. Trial participants were enrolled into age subgroups of 18-55, 56-69 and 70-plus years, which contained roughly 150, 30 and 60 TCR-sequenced participants, respectively.

Per the publication, the time point label means: about 28 days (+/-7) after the second vaccine dose. AZD1222 recipients given second doses at about 4 weeks or at about 12 weeks were pooled, since spike-specific TCR depth and breadth were not found to differ between the two schedules. The vaccinee samples were drawn from two UK trials, COV001 and COV002, one of which was a single-blind randomized controlled phase 2/3 trial testing AZD1222 (ChAdOx1 nCoV-19) in healthy adults. For TCRbeta chain sequencing, PBMC samples from trial participants were taken at day 0 and at day 28 after the second dose. The CDR3 regions of human TCRbeta chains were analyzed by immunosequencing. For the original study's pipeline: TCRs in the repertoires were compared against a reference library of SARS-CoV-2-specific TCRs that had been generated with the MIRA antigen-specificity platform. Breadth was defined as the fraction of unique TCRs that were SARS-CoV-2-associated. Depth was defined as the fraction of total T cells that were SARS-CoV-2-associated. Using the MIRA data, every spike-specific TCR was mapped to the spike region that the TCR reacted to and assigned to either a CD4 or a CD8 class. Log10-transformed breadth and depth values were compared by one-way ANOVA with Sidak's multiple comparisons tests. TCRdb holds this immuneACCESS table with in-frame rearrangements only. Some clones are missing; in checked studies, unresolved V genes explain under half, and the rest has no known cause. V, J and clone size are those of that table, while D and trimming were read from the DNA. The sample table lists 100,000 to 140,000 clones, about 93% of them with a count of one. The leading ten clones occupy 5% to 8% of the sample.

Including cysteine and phenylalanine, the CDR3 has 16 amino acids. The DNA shown is the 48-base CDR3, in frame from base 1. Trimming costs V 6 bases and J 2 bases, and their ends lie 19 bases apart. In the germline V gene, CDR1 corresponds to SGHRS and CDR2 to YFSETQ. Paper-wide results and their limitations: Participants were mostly white British and included more females than males, and it was suggested by the authors that clonal diversity may have been underestimated. Spike-specific TCR breadth and depth rose significantly after two AZD1222 doses compared with day 0 and with MenACWY recipients. In the small 56-69-year group, the increase in depth fell short of significance, most likely because of low power. Reportedly, almost half of the unique spike-specific TCRs recognized epitopes lying outside the regions that are mutated in the B.1.351 and B.1.1.7 variants. CD4 TCRs associated with the vaccine covered the entire spike protein, and the dominant responses were in regions 160-218 and 743-854. Conclusions about previously exposed vaccinees are limited because only six or seven AZD1222 recipients were SARS-CoV-2 seropositive at baseline. Because no samples from the day 14 peak response were available, repertoires could be characterized only after the peak T cell response.

This clone was counted once. Its antigen has not been determined. It has no much larger one-base neighbor in the sample; base qualities were not kept. The V and J genes are TRBV5-1 and TRBJ2-3; TRBD2 is perhaps the D gene, given 5 matching bases. Sequences were derived from peripheral blood, sampled 28 days after the second AZD1222 dose. The sequence derives from an adult who received the AZD1222 COVID-19 vaccine. The CDR3 is CASTKIGMGYTDTQYF. The DNA is TGCGCCAGCACCAAGATCGGGATGGGCTACACAGATACGCAGTATTTT.